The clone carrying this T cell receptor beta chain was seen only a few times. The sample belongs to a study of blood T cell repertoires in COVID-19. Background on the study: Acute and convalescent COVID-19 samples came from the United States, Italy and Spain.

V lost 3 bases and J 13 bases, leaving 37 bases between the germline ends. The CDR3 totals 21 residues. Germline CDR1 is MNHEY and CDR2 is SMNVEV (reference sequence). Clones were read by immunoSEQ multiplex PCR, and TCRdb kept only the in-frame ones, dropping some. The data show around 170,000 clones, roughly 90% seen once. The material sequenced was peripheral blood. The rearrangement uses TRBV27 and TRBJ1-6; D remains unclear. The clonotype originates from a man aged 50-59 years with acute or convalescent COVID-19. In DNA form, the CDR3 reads TGTGCCAGCAGTTTGGAGTTGGCCAACTATAGAGGGCGTCCTCGTATTGGGCCCCTCCACTTT. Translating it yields CASSLELANYRGRPRIGPLHF.